The present T cell receptor beta chain was sequenced within a study of OX40 agonist ivuxolimab in advanced cancers. This CDR3 has 17 amino acids. CDR1 SGHTA and CDR2 FQGTGA come from the germline V gene. V shed 4 bases and J shed 1 base, with 18 bases lying between them. Assay: immunoSEQ multiplex PCR; the TCRdb copy retains only in-frame clones and omits some. Among 80,000 or so clones, around 83% were seen once, and the ten largest hold around 2.5%. The chain carries TRBV7-3 and TRBJ2-3, with D perhaps TRBD1 or TRBD2 (7 bases each). Here the sequenced sample was CD4+ or CD8+ T cells sorted from blood, taken in a trial of the OX40 agonist ivuxolimab. This TCR was sampled from an adult with an advanced solid tumor such as melanoma, head and neck, liver or kidney cancer. CDR3 coding DNA: TGTGCCAGCAGCTCCCAAGGGGGCGGGGGTGGCACAGATACGCAGTATTTT. Translated: CASSSQGGGGGTDTQYF.